The T cell receptor beta chain described here comes from a study of blood T cell repertoires in COVID-19. Study in general: Specimens from acute and convalescent COVID-19 originated in the United States, Italy and Spain. Nucleic acid was either cDNA or gDNA, and it came from T cells, B-cell-depleted T cells, or PBMCs.

Original processing methods: Estimates of nucleated cell counts were drawn from the amplification of reference gene primers. Produced via immunoSEQ multiplex PCR; TCRdb's table is partial and in-frame only. V and J calls and clone size are copied from that table; D and trimming were computed from the DNA. The sample includes under 200,000 clones, approximately 85% of them seen just once. Enrolment of Seattle patients took place during active infection, and they were followed longitudinally. CDR1 is SQVTM and CDR2 is ANQGSEA in the germline V gene. This CDR3 contains 12 residues. V dropped 2 bases and J dropped 5 bases, with 10 bases sitting between them.

This sequence originates from a woman in her sixties or seventies with COVID-19, enrolled during active disease. The rearrangement links TRBV29-1 to TRBJ2-7; D is possibly TRBD1 (6 bases). Sample: peripheral blood. The CDR3 bases are TGCAGCGTTGAAACAGGGCCTAACGAGCAGTACTTC. It translates to CSVETGPNEQYF.